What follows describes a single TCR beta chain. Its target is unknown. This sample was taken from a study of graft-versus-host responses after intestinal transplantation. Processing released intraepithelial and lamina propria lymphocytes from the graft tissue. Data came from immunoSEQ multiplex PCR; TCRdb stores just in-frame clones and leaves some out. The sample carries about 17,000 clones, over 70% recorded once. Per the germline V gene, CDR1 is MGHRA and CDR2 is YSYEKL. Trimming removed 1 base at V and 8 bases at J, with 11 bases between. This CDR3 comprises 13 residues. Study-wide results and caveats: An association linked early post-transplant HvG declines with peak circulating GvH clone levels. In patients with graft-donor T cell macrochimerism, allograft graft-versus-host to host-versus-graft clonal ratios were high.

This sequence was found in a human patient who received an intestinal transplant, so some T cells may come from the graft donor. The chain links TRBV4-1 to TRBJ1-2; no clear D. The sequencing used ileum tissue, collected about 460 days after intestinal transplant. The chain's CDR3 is CASSQAPGRGYTF. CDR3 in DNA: TGCGCCAGCAGCCAAGCTCCGGGTAGGGGCTACACCTTC.